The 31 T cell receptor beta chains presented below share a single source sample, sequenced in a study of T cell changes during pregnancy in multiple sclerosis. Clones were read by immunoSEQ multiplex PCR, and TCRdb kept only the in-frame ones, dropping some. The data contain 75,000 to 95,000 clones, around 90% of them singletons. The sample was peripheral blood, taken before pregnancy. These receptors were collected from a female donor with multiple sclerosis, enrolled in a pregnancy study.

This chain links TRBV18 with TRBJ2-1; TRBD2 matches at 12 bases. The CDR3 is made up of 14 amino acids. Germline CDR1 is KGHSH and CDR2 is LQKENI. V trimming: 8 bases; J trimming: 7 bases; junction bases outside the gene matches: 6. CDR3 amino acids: CASRLAGGRNEQFF. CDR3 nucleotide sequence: TGTGCCAGCCGGCTAGCGGGGGGGCGGAATGAGCAGTTCTTC.

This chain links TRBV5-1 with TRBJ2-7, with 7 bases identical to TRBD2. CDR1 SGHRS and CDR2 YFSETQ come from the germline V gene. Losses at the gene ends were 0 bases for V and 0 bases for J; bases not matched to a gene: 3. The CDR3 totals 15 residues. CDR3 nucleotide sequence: TGCGCCAGCAGCTTGGACGGGGGGTCCTCCTACGAGCAGTACTTC. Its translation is CASSLDGGSSYEQYF.

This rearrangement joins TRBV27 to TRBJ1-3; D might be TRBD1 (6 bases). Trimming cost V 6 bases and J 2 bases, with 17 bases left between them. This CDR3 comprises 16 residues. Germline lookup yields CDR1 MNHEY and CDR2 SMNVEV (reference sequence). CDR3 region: CASSSTTGHPGNTIYF. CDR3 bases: TGTGCCAGCAGCTCCACCACAGGGCACCCTGGAAACACCATATATTTT.

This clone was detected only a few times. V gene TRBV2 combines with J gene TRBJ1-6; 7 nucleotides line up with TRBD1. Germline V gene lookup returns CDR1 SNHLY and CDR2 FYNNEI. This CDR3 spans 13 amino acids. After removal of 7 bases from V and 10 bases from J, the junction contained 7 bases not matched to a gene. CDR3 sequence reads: CASTEQGPSPLHF. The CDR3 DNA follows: TGTGCCAGCACGGAACAGGGGCCCTCACCCCTCCACTTT. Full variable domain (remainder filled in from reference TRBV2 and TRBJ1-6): EPEVTQTPSHQVTQMGQEVILRCVPISNHLYFYWYRQILGQKVEFLVSFYNNEISEKSEIFDDQFSVERPDGSNFTLKIRSTKLEDSAMYFCASTEQGPSPLHFGNGTRLTVT.

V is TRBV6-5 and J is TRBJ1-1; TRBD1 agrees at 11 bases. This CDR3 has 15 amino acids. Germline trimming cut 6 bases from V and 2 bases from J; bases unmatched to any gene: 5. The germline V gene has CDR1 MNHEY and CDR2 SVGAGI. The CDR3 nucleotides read TGTGCCAGCAGGAGCGGGACAGGGGGTAACACTGAAGCTTTCTTT. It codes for CASRSGTGGNTEAFF.

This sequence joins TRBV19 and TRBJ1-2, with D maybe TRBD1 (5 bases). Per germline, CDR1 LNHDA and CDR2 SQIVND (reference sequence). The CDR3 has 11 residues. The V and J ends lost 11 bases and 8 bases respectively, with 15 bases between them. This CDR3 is CAPPGGVGYTF. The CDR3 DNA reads TGTGCCCCCCCCGGGGGGGTAGGCTACACCTTC. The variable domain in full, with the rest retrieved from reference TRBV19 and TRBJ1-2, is DGGITQSPKYLFRKEGQNVTLSCEQNLNHDAMYWYRQDPGQGLRLIYYSQIVNDFQKGDIAEGYSVSREKKESFPLTVTSAQKNPTAFYLCAPPGGVGYTFGSGTRLTVV.

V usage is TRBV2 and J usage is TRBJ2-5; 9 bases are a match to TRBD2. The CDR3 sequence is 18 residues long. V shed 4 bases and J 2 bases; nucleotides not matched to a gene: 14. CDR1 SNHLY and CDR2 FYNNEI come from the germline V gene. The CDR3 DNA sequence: TGTGCCAGCAGTGCTTCGCTGCGGGGGGGCCCCTCACAAGAGACCCAGTACTTC. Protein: CASSASLRGGPSQETQYF.

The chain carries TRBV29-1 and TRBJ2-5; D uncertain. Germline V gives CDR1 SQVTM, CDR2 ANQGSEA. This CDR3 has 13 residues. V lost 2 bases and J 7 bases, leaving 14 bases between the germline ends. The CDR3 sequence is CSVELSVSGTQYF. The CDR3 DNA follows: TGCAGCGTTGAATTATCCGTTTCGGGGACCCAGTACTTC.

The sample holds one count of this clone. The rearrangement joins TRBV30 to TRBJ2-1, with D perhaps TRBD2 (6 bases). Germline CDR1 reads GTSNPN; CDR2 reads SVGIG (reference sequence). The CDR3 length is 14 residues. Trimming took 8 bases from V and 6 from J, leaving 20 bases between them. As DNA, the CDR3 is TGTGCCCCGGAGAGGGAGGCGGGGTCCAATGAGCAGTTCTTC. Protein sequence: CAPEREAGSNEQFF.

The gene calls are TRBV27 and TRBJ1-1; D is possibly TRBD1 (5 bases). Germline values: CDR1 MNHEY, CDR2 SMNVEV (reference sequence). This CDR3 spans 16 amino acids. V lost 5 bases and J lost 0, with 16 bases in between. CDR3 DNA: TGTGCCAGCAGTCTAAGGGGAGGACTAATGAACACTGAAGCTTTCTTT. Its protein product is CASSLRGGLMNTEAFF.

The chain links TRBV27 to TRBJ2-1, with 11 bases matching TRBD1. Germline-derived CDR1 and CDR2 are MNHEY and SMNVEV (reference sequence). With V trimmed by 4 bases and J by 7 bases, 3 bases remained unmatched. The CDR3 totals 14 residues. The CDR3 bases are TGTGCCAGCAGTTGGACAGGGGGCATAAATGAGCAGTTCTTC. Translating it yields CASSWTGGINEQFF.

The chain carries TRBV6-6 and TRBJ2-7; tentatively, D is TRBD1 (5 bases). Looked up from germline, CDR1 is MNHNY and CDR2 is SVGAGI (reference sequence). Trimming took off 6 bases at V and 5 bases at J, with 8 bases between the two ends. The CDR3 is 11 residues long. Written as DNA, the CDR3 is TGTGCCAGCAGCCAGGGCCACGAGCAGTACTTC. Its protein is CASSQGHEQYF.

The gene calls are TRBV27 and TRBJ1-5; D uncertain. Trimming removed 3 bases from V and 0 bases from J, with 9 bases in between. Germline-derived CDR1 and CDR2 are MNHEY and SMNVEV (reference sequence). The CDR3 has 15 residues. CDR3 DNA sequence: TGTGCCAGCAGTTTGAGTCCGATTAGCAATCAGCCCCAGCATTTT. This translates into CASSLSPISNQPQHF.

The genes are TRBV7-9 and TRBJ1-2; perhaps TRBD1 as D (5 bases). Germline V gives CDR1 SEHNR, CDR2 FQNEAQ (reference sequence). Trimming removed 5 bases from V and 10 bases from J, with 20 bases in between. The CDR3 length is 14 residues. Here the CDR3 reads CASSLDLLSGDYTF. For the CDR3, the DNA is TGTGCCAGCAGCCTGGACCTTTTGTCGGGGGACTACACCTTC. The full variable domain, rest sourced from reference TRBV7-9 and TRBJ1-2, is DTGVSQNPRHKITKRGQNVTFRCDPISEHNRLYWYRQTLGQGPEFLTYFQNEAQLEKSRLLSDRFSAERPKGSFSTLEIQRTEQGDSAMYLCASSLDLLSGDYTFGSGTRLTVV.

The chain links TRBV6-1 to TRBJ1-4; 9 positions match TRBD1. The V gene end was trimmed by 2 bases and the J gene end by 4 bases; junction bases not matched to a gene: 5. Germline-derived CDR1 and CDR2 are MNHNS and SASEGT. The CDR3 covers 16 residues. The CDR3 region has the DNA TGTGCCAGCAGTGAACTTCCGGGACAGGGTAATGAAAAACTGTTTTTT. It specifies CASSELPGQGNEKLFF.

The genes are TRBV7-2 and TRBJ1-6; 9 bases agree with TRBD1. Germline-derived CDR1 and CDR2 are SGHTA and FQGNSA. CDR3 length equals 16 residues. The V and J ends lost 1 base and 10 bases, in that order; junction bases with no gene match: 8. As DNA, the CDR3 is TGTGCCAGCAGCTTAGAGGCCGGGACAGGGTACTCACCCCTCCACTTT. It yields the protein CASSLEAGTGYSPLHF.

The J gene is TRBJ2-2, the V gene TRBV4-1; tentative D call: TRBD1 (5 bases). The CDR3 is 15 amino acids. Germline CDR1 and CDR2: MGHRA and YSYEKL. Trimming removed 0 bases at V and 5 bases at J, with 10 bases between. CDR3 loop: CASSQEGLPTGELFF. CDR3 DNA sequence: TGCGCCAGCAGCCAAGAGGGGCTACCTACCGGGGAGCTGTTTTTT.

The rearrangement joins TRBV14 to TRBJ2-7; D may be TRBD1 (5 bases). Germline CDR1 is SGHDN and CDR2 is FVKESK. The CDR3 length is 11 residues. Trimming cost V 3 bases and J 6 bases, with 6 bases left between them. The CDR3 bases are TGTGCCAGCAGCCAGGGGCCCGAGCAGTACTTC. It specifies CASSQGPEQYF.

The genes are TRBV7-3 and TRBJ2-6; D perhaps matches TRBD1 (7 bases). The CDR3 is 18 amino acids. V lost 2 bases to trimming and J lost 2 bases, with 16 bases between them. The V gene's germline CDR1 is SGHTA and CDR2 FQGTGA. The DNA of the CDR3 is TGTGCCAGCAGCTTACGACAGGGAGGTTCCGCTGGGGCCAACGTCCTGACTTTC. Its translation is CASSLRQGGSAGANVLTF.

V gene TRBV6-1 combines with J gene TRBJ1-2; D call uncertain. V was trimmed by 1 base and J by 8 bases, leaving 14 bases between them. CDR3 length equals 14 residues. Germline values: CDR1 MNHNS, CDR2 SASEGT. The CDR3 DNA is TGTGCCAGCAGTGAAGGGGTATTGAGGATCGGCTACACCTTC. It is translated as CASSEGVLRIGYTF.

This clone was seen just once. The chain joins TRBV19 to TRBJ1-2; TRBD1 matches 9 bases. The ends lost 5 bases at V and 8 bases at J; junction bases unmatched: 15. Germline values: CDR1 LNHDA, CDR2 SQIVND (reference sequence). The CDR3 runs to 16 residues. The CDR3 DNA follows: TGTGCCAGTAGTGCTTCGGGACAGGGCCGCAAAGGGGGCTACACCTTC. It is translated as CASSASGQGRKGGYTF.

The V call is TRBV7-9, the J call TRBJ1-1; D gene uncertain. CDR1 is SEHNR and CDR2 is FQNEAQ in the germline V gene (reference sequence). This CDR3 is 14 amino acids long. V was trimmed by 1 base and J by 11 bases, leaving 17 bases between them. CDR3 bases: TGTGCCAGCAGCTTAGATCGAGGCTCGGATGGGGCTTTCTTT. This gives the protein CASSLDRGSDGAFF.

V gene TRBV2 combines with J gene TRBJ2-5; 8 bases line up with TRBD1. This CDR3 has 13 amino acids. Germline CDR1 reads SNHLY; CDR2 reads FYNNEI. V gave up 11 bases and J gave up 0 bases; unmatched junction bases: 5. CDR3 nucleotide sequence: TGTGCCGGCACAGGGGGTCACCAAGAGACCCAGTACTTC. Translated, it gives CAGTGGHQETQYF.

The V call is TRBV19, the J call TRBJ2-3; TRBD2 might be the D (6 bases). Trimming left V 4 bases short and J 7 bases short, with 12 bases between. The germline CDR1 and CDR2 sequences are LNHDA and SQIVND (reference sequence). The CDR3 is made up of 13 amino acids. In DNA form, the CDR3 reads TGTGCCAGTAGTAGCGGGGCCGCAAATACGCAGTATTTT. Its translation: CASSSGAANTQYF.

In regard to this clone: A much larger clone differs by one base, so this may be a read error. The CDR3 sequence: CASRTQGNAGELFF. The CDR3 coding sequence is TGTGCCAGCAGGACACAGGGGAACGCCGGGGAGCTGTTTTTT. The chain is built from TRBV2 and TRBJ2-2, with 7 bases aligning to TRBD1. In germline, CDR1 is SNHLY, CDR2 FYNNEI. The CDR3 spans 14 residues.

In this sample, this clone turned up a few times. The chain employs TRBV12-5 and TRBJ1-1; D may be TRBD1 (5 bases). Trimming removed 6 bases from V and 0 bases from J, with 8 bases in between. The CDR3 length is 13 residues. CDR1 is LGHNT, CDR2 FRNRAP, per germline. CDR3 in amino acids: CASGDSLNTEAFF. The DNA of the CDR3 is TGTGCTAGTGGCGACAGTTTGAACACTGAAGCTTTCTTT.

CDR3: CASSQDRESGRFREQFF. CDR3 sequence (DNA): TGTGCCAGCAGCCAAGACCGGGAGAGCGGGAGGTTTCGCGAGCAGTTCTTC. The chain recombines TRBV4-2 with TRBJ2-1; 9 bases align to TRBD2. The CDR3 runs to 17 residues. Germline loops: CDR1 LGHNA, CDR2 YNFKEQ. The V segment lost 0 bases and the J segment 10 bases; nucleotides outside the gene matches: 13.

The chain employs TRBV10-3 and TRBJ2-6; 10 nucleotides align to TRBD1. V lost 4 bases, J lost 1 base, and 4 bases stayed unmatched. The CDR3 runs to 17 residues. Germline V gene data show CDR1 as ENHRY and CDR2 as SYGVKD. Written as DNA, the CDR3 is TGTGCCATCAGTGCATGGGACAGGGGTTCTGGGGCCAACGTCCTGACTTTC. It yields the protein CAISAWDRGSGANVLTF.

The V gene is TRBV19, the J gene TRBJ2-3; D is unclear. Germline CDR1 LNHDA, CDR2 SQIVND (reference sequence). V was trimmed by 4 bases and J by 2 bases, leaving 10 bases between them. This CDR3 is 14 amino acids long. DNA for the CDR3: TGTGCCAGTAGTAACGCAGAATTCACAGATACGCAGTATTTT. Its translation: CASSNAEFTDTQYF.

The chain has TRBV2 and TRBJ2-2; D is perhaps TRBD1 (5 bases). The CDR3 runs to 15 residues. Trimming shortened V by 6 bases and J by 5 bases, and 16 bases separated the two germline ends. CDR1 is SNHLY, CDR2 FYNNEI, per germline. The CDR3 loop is CASSLKTVITGELFF. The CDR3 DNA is TGTGCCAGCAGCCTAAAGACAGTTATAACCGGGGAGCTGTTTTTT.

The CDR3 sequence is CASSPSGGAAGELFF. The CDR3 coding sequence is TGTGCCAGCAGTCCTAGCGGGGGGGCCGCCGGGGAGCTGTTTTTT. The chain combines TRBV6-1 with TRBJ2-2; 12 bases are shared with TRBD2. This CDR3 region has 15 residues. The germline V gene encodes CDR1 MNHNS and CDR2 SASEGT. J was trimmed by 6 bases and V by 5 bases; bases with no gene match: 4.